This TCR beta chain was sequenced in a study of T-cell reconstitution after alpha-beta-depleted transplantation in children (dated by TCRdb to the mid-2010s). About the study as a whole: Using TCR repertoire profiling, the study quantitatively followed how T-cell immune reconstitution unfolded in children after TCRalphabeta/CD19-depleted allogeneic hematopoietic cell transplantation.

This clonotype was counted only a few times. Its antigen target is currently unknown. The input lacks base qualities; no much larger clone sits a single base away. V is pared back by 3 bases and J by 1 base, with 12 bases lying between the germline termini. From the cysteine up to the phenylalanine, the CDR3 has a length of 15 residues. Here the CDR3 DNA is all that survives: 45 bases in frame from base 1. The library was prepared using PCR. Sequenced on an Illumina HiSeq 2500. TCR libraries were prepared with molecular barcoding, using unique molecular identifiers to normalize TCRbeta repertoire quantification. Through fastp at Q25 and MiXCR, TCRdb rebuilt clones from the public reads, retaining in-frame beta chains. Under each unique CDR3 protein, matching rows form one entry showing the most common genes and DNA. This sample comprises around 530,000 distinct CDR3 sequences, approximately 32% of them detected only once. The top ten clones comprise roughly 2.5% of the sample.

The source of this sequence is a human donor who donated a stem cell graft to a child with aplastic anemia. The rearrangement joined TRBV12-3 or TRBV12-4 to TRBJ1-1; the D gene lacks a confident call. This sample comprised PBMCs from the stem cell graft donor, obtained from the stem cell graft. The bases are TGTGCCAGCAGTTTGGTCAGGAGTTCGAACACTGAAGCTTTCTTT. This codes for CASSLVRSSNTEAFF.